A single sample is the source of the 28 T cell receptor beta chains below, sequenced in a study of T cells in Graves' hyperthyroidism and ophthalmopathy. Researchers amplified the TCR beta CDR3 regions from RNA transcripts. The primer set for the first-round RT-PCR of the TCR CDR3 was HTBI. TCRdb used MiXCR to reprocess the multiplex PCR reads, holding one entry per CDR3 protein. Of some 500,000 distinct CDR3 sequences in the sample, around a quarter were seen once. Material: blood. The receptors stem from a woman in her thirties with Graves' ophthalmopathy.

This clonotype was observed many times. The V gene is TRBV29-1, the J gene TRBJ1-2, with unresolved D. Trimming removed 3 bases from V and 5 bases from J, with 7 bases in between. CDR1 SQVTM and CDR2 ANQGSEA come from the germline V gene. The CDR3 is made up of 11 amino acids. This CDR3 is CSVERGYGYTF. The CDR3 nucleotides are TGCAGCGTTGAGCGTGGATATGGCTACACCTTC.

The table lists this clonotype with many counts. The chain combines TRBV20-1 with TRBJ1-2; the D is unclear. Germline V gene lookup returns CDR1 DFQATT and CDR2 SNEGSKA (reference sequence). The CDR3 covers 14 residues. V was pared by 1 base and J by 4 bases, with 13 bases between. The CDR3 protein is CSARVRSVGYGYTF. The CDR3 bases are TGCAGTGCTAGAGTACGGAGTGTCGGCTATGGCTACACCTTC.

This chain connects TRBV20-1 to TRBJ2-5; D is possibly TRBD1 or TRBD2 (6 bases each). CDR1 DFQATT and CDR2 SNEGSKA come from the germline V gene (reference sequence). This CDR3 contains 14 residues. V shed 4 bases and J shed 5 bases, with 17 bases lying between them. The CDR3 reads CSANPGGPKETQYF. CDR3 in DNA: TGCAGTGCTAACCCCGGGGGCCCAAAGGAGACCCAGTACTTC.

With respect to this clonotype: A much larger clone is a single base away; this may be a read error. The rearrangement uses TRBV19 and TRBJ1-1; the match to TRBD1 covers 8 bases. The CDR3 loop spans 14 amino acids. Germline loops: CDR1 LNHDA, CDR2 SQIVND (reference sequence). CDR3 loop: CASSIQGAPAEACF. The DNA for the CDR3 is TGTGCCAGTAGTATACAGGGGGCGCCGGCTGAAGCTTGCTTT. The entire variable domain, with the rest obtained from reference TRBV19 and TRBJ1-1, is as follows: DGGITQSPKYLFRKEGQNVTLSCEQNLNHDAMYWYRQDPGQGLRLIYYSQIVNDFQKGDIAEGYSVSREKKESFPLTVTSAQKNPTAFYLCASSIQGAPAEACFGQGTRLTVV.

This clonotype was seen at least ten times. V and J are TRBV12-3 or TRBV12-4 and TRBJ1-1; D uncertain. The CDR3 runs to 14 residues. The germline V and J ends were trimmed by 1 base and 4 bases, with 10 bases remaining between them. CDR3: CASSLEARSTEAFF. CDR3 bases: TGTGCCAGCAGTTTAGAGGCGAGGAGCACTGAAGCTTTCTTT.

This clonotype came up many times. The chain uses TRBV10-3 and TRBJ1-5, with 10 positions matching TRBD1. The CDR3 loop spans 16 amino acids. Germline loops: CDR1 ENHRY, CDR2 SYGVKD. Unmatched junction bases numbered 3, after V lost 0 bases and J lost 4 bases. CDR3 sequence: CAISESGDRGNQPQHF. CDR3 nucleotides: TGTGCCATCAGTGAGTCTGGGGACAGGGGAAATCAGCCCCAGCATTTT.

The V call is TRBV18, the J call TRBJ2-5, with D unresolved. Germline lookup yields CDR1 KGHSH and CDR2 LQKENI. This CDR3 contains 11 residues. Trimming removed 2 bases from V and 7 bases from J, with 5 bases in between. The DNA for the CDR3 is TGTGCCAGCTCACCATCGAGGACCCAGTACTTC. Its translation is CASSPSRTQYF.

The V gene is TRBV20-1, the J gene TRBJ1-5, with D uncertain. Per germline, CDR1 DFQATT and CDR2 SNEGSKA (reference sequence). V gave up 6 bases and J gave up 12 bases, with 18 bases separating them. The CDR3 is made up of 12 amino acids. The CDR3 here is CSADQYGSHQHF. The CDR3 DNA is TGCAGTGCCGACCAATACGGTTCGCACCAGCATTTT.

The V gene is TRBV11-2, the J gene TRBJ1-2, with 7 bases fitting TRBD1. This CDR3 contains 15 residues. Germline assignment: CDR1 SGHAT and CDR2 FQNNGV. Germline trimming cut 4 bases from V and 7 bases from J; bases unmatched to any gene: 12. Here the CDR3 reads CASSSLRGTVGGYTF. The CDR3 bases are TGTGCCAGCAGCTCTCTAAGGGGGACAGTAGGTGGCTACACCTTC. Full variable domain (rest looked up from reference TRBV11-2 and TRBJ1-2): EAGVAQSPRYKIIEKRQSVAFWCNPISGHATLYWYQQILGQGPKLLIQFQNNGVVDDSQLPKDRFSAERLKGVDSTLKIQPAKLEDSAVYLCASSSLRGTVGGYTFGSGTRLTVV.

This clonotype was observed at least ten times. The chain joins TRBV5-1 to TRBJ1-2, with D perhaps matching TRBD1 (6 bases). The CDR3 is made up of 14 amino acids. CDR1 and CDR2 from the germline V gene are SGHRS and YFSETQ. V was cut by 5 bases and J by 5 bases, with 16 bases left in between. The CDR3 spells CASSLGQTTYGYTF. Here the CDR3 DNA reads TGCGCCAGCAGTTTAGGACAGACCACTTATGGCTACACCTTC.

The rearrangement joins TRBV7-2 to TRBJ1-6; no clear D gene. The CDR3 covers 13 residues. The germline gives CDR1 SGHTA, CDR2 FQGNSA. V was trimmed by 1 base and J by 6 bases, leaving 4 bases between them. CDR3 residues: CASSLEANSPLHF. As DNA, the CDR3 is TGTGCCAGCAGCTTAGAGGCTAATTCACCCCTCCACTTT.

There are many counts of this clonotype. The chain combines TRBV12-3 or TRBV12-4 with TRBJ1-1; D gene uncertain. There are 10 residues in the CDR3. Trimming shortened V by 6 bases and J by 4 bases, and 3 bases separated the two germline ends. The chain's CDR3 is CASRGTEAFF. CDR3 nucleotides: TGTGCCAGCAGGGGCACTGAAGCTTTCTTT.

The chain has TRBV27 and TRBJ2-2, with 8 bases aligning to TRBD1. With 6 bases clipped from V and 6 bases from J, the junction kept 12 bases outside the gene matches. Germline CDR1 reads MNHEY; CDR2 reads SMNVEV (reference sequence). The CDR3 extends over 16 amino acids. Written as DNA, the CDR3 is TGTGCCAGCAGGCTCGAACAGGGGGTAAAGCCCGGGGAGCTGTTTTTT. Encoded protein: CASRLEQGVKPGELFF.

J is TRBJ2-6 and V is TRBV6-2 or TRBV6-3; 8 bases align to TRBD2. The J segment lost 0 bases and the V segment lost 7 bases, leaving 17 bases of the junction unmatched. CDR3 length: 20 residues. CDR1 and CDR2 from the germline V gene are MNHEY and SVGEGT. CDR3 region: CASTHPLTSGPYSGANVLTF. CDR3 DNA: TGTGCCAGCACCCATCCTCTCACTAGCGGCCCTTACTCTGGGGCCAACGTCCTGACTTTC.

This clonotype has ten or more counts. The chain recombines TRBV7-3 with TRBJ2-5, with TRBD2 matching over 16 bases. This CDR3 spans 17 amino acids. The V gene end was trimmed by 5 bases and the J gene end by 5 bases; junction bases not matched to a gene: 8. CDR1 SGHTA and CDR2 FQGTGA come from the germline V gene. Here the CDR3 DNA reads TGTGCCAGCAGCCCTGGGACTAGCGGGGGGGCCCGGGAGACCCAGTACTTC. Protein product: CASSPGTSGGARETQYF.

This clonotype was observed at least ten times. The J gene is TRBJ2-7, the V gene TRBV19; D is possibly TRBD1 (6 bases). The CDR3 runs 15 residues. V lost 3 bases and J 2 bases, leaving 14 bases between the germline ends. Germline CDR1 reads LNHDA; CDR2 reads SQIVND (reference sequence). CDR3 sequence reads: CASSIIGDTTYEQYF. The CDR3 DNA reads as TGTGCCAGTAGTATTATAGGGGACACTACCTACGAGCAGTACTTC. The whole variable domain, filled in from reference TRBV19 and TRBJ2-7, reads DGGITQSPKYLFRKEGQNVTLSCEQNLNHDAMYWYRQDPGQGLRLIYYSQIVNDFQKGDIAEGYSVSREKKESFPLTVTSAQKNPTAFYLCASSIIGDTTYEQYFGPGTRLTVT.

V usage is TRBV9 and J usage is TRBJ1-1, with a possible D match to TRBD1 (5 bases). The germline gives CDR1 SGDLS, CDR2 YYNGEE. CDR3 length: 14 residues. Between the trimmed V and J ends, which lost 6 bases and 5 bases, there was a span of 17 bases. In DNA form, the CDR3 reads TGTGCCAGCACCGGAGACGAGGGGAGGACTGAAGCTTTCTTT. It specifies CASTGDEGRTEAFF.

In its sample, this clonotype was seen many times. CDR3 bases: TGCGCCAGCAGTGACCAACCTTCGAGGACTGAAGCTTTCTTT. Its protein is CASSDQPSRTEAFF. The chain combines TRBV10-2 with TRBJ1-1, with D uncertain. Trimming removed 3 bases at V and 5 bases at J, with 13 bases between. CDR1 and CDR2 (germline): WSHSY, SAAADI. CDR3 length: 14 amino acids.

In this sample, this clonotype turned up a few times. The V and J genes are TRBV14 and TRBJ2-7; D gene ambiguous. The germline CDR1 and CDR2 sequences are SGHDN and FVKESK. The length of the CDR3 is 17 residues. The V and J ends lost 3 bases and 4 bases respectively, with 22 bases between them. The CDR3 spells CASSQYPSVGNTYEQYF. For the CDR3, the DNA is TGTGCCAGCAGCCAGTACCCCTCGGTGGGGAACACATACGAGCAGTACTTC.

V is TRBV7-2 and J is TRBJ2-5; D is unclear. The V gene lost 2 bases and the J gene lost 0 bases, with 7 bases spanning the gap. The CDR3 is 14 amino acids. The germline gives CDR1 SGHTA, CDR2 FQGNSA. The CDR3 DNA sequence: TGTGCCAGCAGCTTACTTGGGCACCAAGAGACCCAGTACTTC. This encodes CASSLLGHQETQYF.

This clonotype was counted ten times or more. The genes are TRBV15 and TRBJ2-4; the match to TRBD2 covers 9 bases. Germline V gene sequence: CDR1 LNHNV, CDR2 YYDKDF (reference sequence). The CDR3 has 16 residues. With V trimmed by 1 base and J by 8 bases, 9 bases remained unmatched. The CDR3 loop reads CATSRGGGAFVDIQYF. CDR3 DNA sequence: TGTGCCACCAGCAGAGGCGGGGGGGCATTTGTTGACATTCAGTACTTC.

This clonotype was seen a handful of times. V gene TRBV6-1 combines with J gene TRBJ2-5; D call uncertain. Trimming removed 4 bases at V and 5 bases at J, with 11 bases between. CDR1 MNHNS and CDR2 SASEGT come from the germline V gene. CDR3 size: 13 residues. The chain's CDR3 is CASSVRYDETQYF. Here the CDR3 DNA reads TGTGCCAGCAGTGTACGGTACGACGAGACCCAGTACTTC.

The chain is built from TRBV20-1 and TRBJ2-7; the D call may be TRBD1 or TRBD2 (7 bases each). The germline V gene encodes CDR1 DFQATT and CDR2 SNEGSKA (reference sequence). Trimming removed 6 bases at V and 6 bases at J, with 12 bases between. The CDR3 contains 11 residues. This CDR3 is CSARGGREQYF. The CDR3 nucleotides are TGCAGTGCCAGGGGGGGGCGCGAGCAGTACTTC.

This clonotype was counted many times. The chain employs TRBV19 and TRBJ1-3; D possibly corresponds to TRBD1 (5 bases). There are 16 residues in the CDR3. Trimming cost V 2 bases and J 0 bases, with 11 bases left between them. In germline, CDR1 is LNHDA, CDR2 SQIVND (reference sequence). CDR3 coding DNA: TGTGCCAGTAGTATAACGGGGACCTCCTCTGGAAACACCATATATTTT. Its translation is CASSITGTSSGNTIYF. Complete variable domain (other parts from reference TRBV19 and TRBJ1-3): DGGITQSPKYLFRKEGQNVTLSCEQNLNHDAMYWYRQDPGQGLRLIYYSQIVNDFQKGDIAEGYSVSREKKESFPLTVTSAQKNPTAFYLCASSITGTSSGNTIYFGEGSWLTVV.

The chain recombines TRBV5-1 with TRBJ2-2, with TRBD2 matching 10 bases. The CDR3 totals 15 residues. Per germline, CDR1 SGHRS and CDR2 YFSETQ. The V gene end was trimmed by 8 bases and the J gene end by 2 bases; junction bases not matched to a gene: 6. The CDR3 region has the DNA TGCGCCAGTGCTAGCGGGGGCGCCAACACCGGGGAGCTGTTTTTT. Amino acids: CASASGGANTGELFF.

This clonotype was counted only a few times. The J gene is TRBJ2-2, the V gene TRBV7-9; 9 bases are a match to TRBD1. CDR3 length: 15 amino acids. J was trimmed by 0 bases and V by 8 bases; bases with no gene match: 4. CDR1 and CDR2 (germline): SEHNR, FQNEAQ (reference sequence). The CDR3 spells CASSRDRANTGELFF. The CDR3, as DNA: TGTGCCAGCTCCCGGGACAGGGCGAACACCGGGGAGCTGTTTTTT.

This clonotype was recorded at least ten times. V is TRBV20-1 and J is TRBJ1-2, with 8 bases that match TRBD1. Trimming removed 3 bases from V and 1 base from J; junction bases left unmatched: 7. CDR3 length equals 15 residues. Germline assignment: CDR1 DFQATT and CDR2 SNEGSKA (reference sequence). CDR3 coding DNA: TGCAGTGCTAGTTTCGGACAGGGATTTAACTATGGCTACACCTTC. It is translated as CSASFGQGFNYGYTF.

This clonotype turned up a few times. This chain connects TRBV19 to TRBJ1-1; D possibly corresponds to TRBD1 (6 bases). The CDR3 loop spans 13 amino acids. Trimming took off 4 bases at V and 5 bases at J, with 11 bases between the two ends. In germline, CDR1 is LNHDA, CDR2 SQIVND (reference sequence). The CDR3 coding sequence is TGTGCCAGTAGTAGAGGGGGTCAGACTGAAGCTTTCTTT. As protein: CASSRGGQTEAFF.